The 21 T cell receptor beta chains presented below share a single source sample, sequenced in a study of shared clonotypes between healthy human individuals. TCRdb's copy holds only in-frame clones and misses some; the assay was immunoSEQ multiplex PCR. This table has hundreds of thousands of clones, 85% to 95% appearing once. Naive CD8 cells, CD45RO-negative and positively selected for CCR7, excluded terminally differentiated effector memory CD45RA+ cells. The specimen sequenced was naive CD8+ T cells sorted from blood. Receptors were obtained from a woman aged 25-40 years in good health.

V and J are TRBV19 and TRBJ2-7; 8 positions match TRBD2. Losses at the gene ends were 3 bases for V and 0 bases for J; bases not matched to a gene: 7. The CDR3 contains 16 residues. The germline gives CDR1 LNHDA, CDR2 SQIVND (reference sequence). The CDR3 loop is CASSMEAGDYSYEQYF. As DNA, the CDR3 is TGTGCCAGTAGTATGGAAGCGGGAGACTACTCCTACGAGCAGTACTTC.

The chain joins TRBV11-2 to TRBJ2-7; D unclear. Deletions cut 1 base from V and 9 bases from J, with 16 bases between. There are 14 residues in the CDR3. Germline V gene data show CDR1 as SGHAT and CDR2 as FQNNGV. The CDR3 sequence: CASSLVVRPRGQYF. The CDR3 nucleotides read TGTGCCAGCAGCTTAGTGGTCCGGCCCCGAGGGCAGTACTTC.

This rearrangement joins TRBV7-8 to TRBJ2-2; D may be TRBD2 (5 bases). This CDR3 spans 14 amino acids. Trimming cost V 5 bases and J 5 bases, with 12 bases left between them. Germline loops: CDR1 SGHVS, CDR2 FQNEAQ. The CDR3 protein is CASSKADGTGELFF. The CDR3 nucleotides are TGTGCCAGCAGCAAAGCGGACGGAACCGGGGAGCTGTTTTTT. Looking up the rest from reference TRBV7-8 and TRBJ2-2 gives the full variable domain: GAGVSQSPRYKVAKRGQDVALRCDPISGHVSLFWYQQALGQGPEFLTYFQNEAQLDKSGLPSDRFFAERPEGSVSTLKIQRTQQEDSAVYLCASSKADGTGELFFGEGSRLTVL.

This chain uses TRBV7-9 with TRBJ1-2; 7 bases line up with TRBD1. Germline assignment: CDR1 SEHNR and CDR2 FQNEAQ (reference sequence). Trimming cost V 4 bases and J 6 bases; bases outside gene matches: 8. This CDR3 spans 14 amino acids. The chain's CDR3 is CASSSPRQGHGYTF. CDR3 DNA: TGTGCCAGCAGCTCCCCGAGACAGGGCCATGGCTACACCTTC.

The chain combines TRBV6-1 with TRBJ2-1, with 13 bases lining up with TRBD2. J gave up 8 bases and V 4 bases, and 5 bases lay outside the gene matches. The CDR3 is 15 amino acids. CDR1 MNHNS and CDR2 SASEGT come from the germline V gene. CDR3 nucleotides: TGTGCCAGCAGTGGGTGGACTAGCGGGAGTTATGAGCAGTTCTTC. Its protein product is CASSGWTSGSYEQFF.

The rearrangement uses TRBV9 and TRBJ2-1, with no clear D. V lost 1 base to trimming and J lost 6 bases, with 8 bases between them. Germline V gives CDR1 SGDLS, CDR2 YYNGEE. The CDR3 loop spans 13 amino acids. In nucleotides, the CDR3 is TGTGCCAGCAGCGTATCCCAGAGCAATGAGCAGTTCTTC. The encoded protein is CASSVSQSNEQFF. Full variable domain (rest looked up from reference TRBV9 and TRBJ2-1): DSGVTQTPKHLITATGQRVTLRCSPRSGDLSVYWYQQSLDQGLQFLIQYYNGEERAKGNILERFSAQQFPDLHSELNLSSLELGDSALYFCASSVSQSNEQFFGPGTRLTVL.

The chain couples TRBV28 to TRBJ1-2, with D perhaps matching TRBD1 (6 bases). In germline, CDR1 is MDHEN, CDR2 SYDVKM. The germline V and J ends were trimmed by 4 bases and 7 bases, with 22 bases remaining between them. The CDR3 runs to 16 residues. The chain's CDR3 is CASSSSGLQGPGGYTF. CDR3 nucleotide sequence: TGTGCCAGCAGTTCCTCCGGCCTACAGGGACCAGGTGGCTACACCTTC.

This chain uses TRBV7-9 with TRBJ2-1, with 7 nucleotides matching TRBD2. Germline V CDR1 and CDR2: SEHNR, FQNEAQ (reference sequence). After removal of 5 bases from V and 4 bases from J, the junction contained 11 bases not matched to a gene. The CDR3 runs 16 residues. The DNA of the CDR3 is TGTGCCAGCAGCCACGCGGGGGACGTAAGGTACAATGAGCAGTTCTTC. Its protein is CASSHAGDVRYNEQFF. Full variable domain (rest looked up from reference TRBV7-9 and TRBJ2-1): DTGVSQNPRHKITKRGQNVTFRCDPISEHNRLYWYRQTLGQGPEFLTYFQNEAQLEKSRLLSDRFSAERPKGSFSTLEIQRTEQGDSAMYLCASSHAGDVRYNEQFFGPGTRLTVL.

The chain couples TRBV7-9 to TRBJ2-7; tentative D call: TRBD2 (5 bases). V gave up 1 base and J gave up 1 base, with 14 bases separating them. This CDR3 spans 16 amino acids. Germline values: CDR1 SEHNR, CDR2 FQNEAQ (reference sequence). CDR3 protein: CASSLVPGLGSYEQYF. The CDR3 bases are TGTGCCAGCAGCTTAGTCCCGGGATTGGGATCCTACGAGCAGTACTTC.

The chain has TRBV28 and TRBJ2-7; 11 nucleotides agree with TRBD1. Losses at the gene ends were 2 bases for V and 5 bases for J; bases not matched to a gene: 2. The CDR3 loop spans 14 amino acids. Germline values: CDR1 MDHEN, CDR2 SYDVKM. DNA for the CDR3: TGTGCCAGCAGTTTAGTGGGACAGGGGGACGAGCAGTACTTC. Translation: CASSLVGQGDEQYF.

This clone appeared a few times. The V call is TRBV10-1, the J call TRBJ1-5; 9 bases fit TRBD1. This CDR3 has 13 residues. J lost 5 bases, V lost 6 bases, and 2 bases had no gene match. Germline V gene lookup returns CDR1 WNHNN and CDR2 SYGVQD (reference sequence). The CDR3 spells CASSGDRDQPQHF. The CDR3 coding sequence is TGCGCCAGCAGCGGGGACAGGGATCAGCCCCAGCATTTT.

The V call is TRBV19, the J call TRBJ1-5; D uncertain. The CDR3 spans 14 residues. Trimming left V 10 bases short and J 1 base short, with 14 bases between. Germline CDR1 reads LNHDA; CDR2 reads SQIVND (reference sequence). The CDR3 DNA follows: TGTGCCACCCGCCTGGGGTCGAGCAATCAGCCCCAGCATTTT. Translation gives CATRLGSSNQPQHF.

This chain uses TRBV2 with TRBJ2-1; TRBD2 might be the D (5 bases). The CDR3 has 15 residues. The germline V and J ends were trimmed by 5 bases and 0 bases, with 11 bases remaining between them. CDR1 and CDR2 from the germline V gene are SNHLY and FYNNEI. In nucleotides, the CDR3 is TGTGCCAGCAGTTCTGGAGGCCGCTCCTACAATGAGCAGTTCTTC. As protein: CASSSGGRSYNEQFF.

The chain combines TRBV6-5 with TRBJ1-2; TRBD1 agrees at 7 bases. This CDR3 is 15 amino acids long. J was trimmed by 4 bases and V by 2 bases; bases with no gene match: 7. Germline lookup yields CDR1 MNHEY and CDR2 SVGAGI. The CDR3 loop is CASSYGGQNIYGYTF. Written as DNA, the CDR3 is TGTGCCAGCAGTTACGGGGGACAGAATATCTATGGCTACACCTTC.

CDR3 in amino acids: CAWSIVALAAPDTQYF. The CDR3 coding sequence is TGTGCCTGGAGTATCGTTGCTCTAGCCGCGCCAGATACGCAGTATTTT. The chain is built from TRBV30 and TRBJ2-3; possibly TRBD2 for D (5 bases). The CDR3 length is 16 residues. Between the trimmed V and J ends, which lost 2 bases and 4 bases, there was a span of 19 bases. Per the germline V gene, CDR1 is GTSNPN and CDR2 is SVGIG (reference sequence).

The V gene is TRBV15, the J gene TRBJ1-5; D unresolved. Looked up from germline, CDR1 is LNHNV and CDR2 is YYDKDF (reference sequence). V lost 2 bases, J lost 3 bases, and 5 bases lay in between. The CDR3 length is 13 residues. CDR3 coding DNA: TGTGCCACCAGCAGATGGGACAATCAGCCCCAGCATTTT. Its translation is CATSRWDNQPQHF.

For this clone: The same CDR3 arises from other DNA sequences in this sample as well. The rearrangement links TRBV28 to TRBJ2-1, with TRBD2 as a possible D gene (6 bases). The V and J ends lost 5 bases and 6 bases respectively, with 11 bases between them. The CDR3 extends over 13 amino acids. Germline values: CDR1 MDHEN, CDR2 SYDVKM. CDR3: CASSPGLLNEQFF. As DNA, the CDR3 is TGTGCCAGCAGTCCGGGACTCCTCAATGAGCAGTTCTTC. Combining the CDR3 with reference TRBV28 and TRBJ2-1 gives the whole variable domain DVKVTQSSRYLVKRTGEKVFLECVQDMDHENMFWYRQDPGLGLRLIYFSYDVKMKEKGDIPEGYSVSREKKERFSLILESASTNQTSMYLCASSPGLLNEQFFGPGTRLTVL.

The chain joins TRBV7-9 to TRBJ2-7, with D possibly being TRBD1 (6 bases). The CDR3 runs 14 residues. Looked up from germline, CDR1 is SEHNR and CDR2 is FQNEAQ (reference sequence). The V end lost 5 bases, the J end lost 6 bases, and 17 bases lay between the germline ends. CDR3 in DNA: TGTGCCAGCAGCCCCCGTTCAGGGGCTTTCGAGCAGTACTTC. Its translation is CASSPRSGAFEQYF.

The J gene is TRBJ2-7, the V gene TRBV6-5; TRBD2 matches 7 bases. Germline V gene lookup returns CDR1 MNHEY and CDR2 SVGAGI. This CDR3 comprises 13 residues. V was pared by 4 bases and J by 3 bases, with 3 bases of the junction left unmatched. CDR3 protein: CASSSASGYEQYF. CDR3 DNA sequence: TGTGCCAGCAGTTCTGCTAGCGGCTACGAGCAGTACTTC.

CDR3 in DNA: TGTGCCAGCAGCTTGGGCCCCCAATTAAGGAACACTGAAGCTTTCTTT. It codes for CASSLGPQLRNTEAFF. V usage is TRBV5-4 and J usage is TRBJ1-1; D remains unclear. In germline, CDR1 is SGHNT, CDR2 YYREEE (reference sequence). Between the trimmed V and J ends, which lost 0 bases and 1 base, there was a span of 13 bases. The CDR3 covers 16 residues.

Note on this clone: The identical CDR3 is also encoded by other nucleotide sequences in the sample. CDR3 sequence (DNA): TGTGCCAGCAGTCTCCGGGGGGCGTACGAGCAGTACTTC. Its protein product is CASSLRGAYEQYF. This sequence joins TRBV27 and TRBJ2-7, with D possibly matching TRBD2 (7 bases). Germline V gene data show CDR1 as MNHEY and CDR2 as SMNVEV (reference sequence). With 5 bases removed from V and 4 bases from J, the gap between germline ends came to 12 bases. This CDR3 contains 13 residues.